Below, one TCR beta chain is given with its context. The data were taken from a study of blood T cell repertoires in COVID-19. Study-level information: The study drew acute and convalescent COVID-19 samples from the United States, Italy and Spain. Sample material is recorded as cDNA or gDNA derived from T cells, B-cell-depleted T cells, or PBMCs.

Authors' processing steps: Amplifying reference gene primers gave estimates of nucleated cell counts. The table came from immunoSEQ multiplex PCR; TCRdb's copy has only in-frame clones and leaves some out. The DNA was the basis for D and trimming; V, J and clone size are from that table. The repertoire holds 120,000 to 150,000 clones, with roughly 82% as singletons. The sample was peripheral blood. This TCR was sampled from a human donor in a cohort sampled during active COVID-19.

The CDR3: CASSSDSAAAFF. In DNA, the CDR3 is TGTGCCAGCAGTAGCGACAGTGCTGCAGCTTTCTTT. The chain carries TRBV6-5 and TRBJ1-1, with D possibly matching TRBD1 (5 bases). Germline V CDR1 and CDR2: MNHEY, SVGAGI. Between the trimmed V and J ends, which lost 5 bases and 10 bases, there was a span of 14 bases. This CDR3 comprises 12 residues.